The 26 T cell receptor beta chains below come from one sample, sequenced in a study of neurological immune-mediated disorders. MiXCR, applied by TCRdb to the 5' RACE reads, yields one record per CDR3 protein. The table shows just under 60,000 distinct CDR3 sequences, with 2% to 2.5% occurring only once. Sequences were obtained from PBMCs. These receptors all stem from a man aged 50-59 years with multiple sclerosis.

This clonotype was counted at least ten times. This rearrangement joins TRBV5-6 to TRBJ2-1; 10 bases align to TRBD2. V was pared by 5 bases and J by 4 bases, with 9 bases of the junction left unmatched. The germline V gene has CDR1 SGHDT and CDR2 YYEEEE. The CDR3 loop spans 16 amino acids. The CDR3 DNA follows: TGTGCCAGCAGTGATGGACCGACTAGCGGGTACAATGAGCAGTTCTTC. Translated: CASSDGPTSGYNEQFF.

This clonotype was picked up many times. The chain couples TRBV5-1 to TRBJ2-7; TRBD1 matches 9 bases. Germline CDR1 is SGHRS and CDR2 is YFSETQ. V lost 3 bases and J lost 2; bases outside the gene matches: 6. The CDR3 contains 15 residues. The CDR3 DNA is TGCGCCAGCAGCTCCCCAGGGACAGGGACCTACGAGCAGTACTTC. Amino acids: CASSSPGTGTYEQYF.

At least ten counts were recorded for this clonotype. The genes are TRBV3-1 and TRBJ2-3; D remains unclear. The CDR3 contains 14 residues. The V gene's germline CDR1 is LGHDT and CDR2 YNNKEL (reference sequence). V was clipped by 0 bases and J by 0 bases, with 4 bases between them. CDR3 nucleotides: TGTGCCAGCAGCCAAGACGTTAGCACAGATACGCAGTATTTT. It specifies CASSQDVSTDTQYF.

In its sample, this clonotype was seen many times. The chain employs TRBV15 and TRBJ2-7; a possible D gene is TRBD1 (6 bases). The CDR3 extends over 14 amino acids. Germline values: CDR1 LNHNV, CDR2 YYDKDF (reference sequence). Trimming shortened V by 3 bases and J by 3 bases, and 12 bases separated the two germline ends. The chain's CDR3 is CATSRGAGSYEQYF. The CDR3 region has the DNA TGTGCCACCAGCAGGGGGGCAGGGAGCTACGAGCAGTACTTC.

This clonotype was counted at least ten times. This chain uses TRBV29-1 with TRBJ2-7, with D possibly being TRBD1 (6 bases). Germline CDR1 is SQVTM and CDR2 is ANQGSEA. This CDR3 spans 12 amino acids. The germline V and J ends were trimmed by 4 bases and 5 bases, with 12 bases remaining between them. The CDR3 loop reads CSVVGARDEQYF. The DNA of the CDR3 is TGCAGCGTTGTGGGGGCGCGGGACGAGCAGTACTTC.

The V call is TRBV10-1, the J call TRBJ2-2; D uncertain. This CDR3 contains 9 residues. The V gene lost 9 bases and the J gene lost 13 bases, with 9 bases spanning the gap. Germline V gene data show CDR1 as WNHNN and CDR2 as SYGVQD (reference sequence). The CDR3 is CARRLGLFF. The CDR3 nucleotides are TGCGCCAGGCGGTTGGGGCTGTTTTTT.

This clonotype appeared many times. This chain links TRBV7-2 with TRBJ1-1; 8 bases fit TRBD1. Germline assignment: CDR1 SGHTA and CDR2 FQGNSA. The CDR3 consists of 13 residues. The V gene end was trimmed by 5 bases and the J gene end by 4 bases; junction bases not matched to a gene: 3. The CDR3 is CASSQGAGTEAFF. For the CDR3, the DNA is TGTGCCAGCAGCCAGGGGGCCGGCACTGAAGCTTTCTTT.

This clonotype was recorded a few times. Since a much larger clone is just one base distant, this may be a read error. The rearrangement uses TRBV3-1 and TRBJ2-7; weak D call: TRBD2 (5 bases). Germline V gene lookup returns CDR1 LGHDT and CDR2 YNNKEL (reference sequence). The CDR3 covers 12 residues. This chain's CDR3 is CDSGGTPYEQYF. The CDR3 DNA is TGTGACAGCGGCGGAACCCCCTACGAGCAGTACTTC.

This clonotype appeared many times. The chain links TRBV6-2 or TRBV6-3 to TRBJ2-7, with 8 positions matching TRBD1. J was trimmed by 3 bases and V by 4 bases; bases with no gene match: 2. This CDR3 is 13 amino acids long. CDR1 and CDR2 (germline): MNHEY, SVGEGT. The CDR3 region has the DNA TGTGCCAGCAGTTTTGACAGGGGCTACGAGCAGTACTTC. As protein: CASSFDRGYEQYF.

This clonotype occurred many times. V usage is TRBV20-1 and J usage is TRBJ1-1; tentative D call: TRBD1 (5 bases). The CDR3 is made up of 14 amino acids. V lost 7 bases to trimming and J lost 1 base, with 16 bases between them. Germline CDR1 is DFQATT and CDR2 is SNEGSKA (reference sequence). The CDR3, as DNA: TGCAGTGTAAGAGGGGTCGGGCGGAACACTGAAGCTTTCTTT. Translated, it gives CSVRGVGRNTEAFF.

This clonotype was counted many times. The rearrangement joins TRBV6-2 or TRBV6-3 to TRBJ2-7; D unclear. This CDR3 has 15 amino acids. The V gene lost 4 bases and the J gene lost 0 bases, with 13 bases spanning the gap. Germline values: CDR1 MNHEY, CDR2 SVGEGT. The CDR3 loop reads CASSLRAPISYEQYF. The CDR3 coding sequence is TGTGCCAGCAGTTTAAGGGCTCCCATCTCCTACGAGCAGTACTTC.

This clonotype was counted a few times. This may be a read error, as it is one base from a much larger clone. The chain employs TRBV25-1 and TRBJ1-2; D ambiguous. Per germline, CDR1 MGHDK and CDR2 SYGVNS. This CDR3 region has 13 residues. Trimming pared 2 bases from V and 3 bases from J, leaving 7 bases between. For the CDR3, the DNA is TGTGCCAGCAGTGAAAAGGGCTACTATGGCTACACCTTC. It translates to CASSEKGYYGYTF.

This clonotype has more than one count but fewer than ten. The genes are TRBV20-1 and TRBJ2-3; the match to TRBD2 covers 9 bases. V gave up 6 bases and J gave up 5 bases; unmatched junction bases: 9. This CDR3 is 14 amino acids long. Germline V gene lookup returns CDR1 DFQATT and CDR2 SNEGSKA (reference sequence). Here the CDR3 DNA reads TGCAGTGCCGTCGGGGCGGGGGGGCAAGATACGCAGTATTTT. Its protein is CSAVGAGGQDTQYF.

Ten or more counts support this clonotype. The chain uses TRBV20-1 and TRBJ2-7, with D perhaps TRBD2 (7 bases). The V gene lost 1 base and the J gene lost 3 bases, with 22 bases spanning the gap. The CDR3 has 17 residues. From germline, CDR1 is DFQATT and CDR2 SNEGSKA (reference sequence). The CDR3 DNA is TGCAGTGCTAGAGGGTCTAACGAGGGGGGGCGAGACTACGAGCAGTACTTC. Translation: CSARGSNEGGRDYEQYF.

Ten or more counts support this clonotype. The CDR3 coding sequence is TGCAGTGCTACAAGACAGGGGTTAAGTTTGAGGACTGAAGCTTTCTTT. It yields the protein CSATRQGLSLRTEAFF. This sequence joins TRBV20-1 and TRBJ1-1; 8 positions agree with TRBD1. J was trimmed by 5 bases and V by 4 bases; bases with no gene match: 15. Germline CDR1 is DFQATT and CDR2 is SNEGSKA (reference sequence). The CDR3 runs to 16 residues.

This clonotype occurred many times. This sequence joins TRBV3-1 and TRBJ2-2; D ambiguous. The V end lost 0 bases, the J end lost 0 bases, and 8 bases lay between the germline ends. The CDR3 sequence is 16 residues long. The germline V gene encodes CDR1 LGHDT and CDR2 YNNKEL (reference sequence). As DNA, the CDR3 is TGTGCCAGCAGCCAAGAAGGAAGATCGAACACCGGGGAGCTGTTTTTT. As protein: CASSQEGRSNTGELFF.

The table lists this clonotype with many counts. V gene TRBV24-1 combines with J gene TRBJ1-4; D call uncertain. Looked up from germline, CDR1 is KGHDR and CDR2 is SFDVKD. V dropped 11 bases and J dropped 8 bases, with 20 bases sitting between them. The CDR3 sequence is 14 residues long. CDR3 DNA: TGTGCCAGCAAGCCGGGGAGGGAGGAAGAAAAACTGTTTTTT. This gives the protein CASKPGREEEKLFF.

This clonotype was counted many times. J is TRBJ2-1 and V is TRBV11-2; D call uncertain. Trimming shortened V by 0 bases and J by 4 bases, and 7 bases separated the two germline ends. CDR3 length: 14 amino acids. The germline V gene has CDR1 SGHAT and CDR2 FQNNGV. The CDR3 DNA sequence: TGTGCCAGCAGCTTAGATTGGAAATACAATGAGCAGTTCTTC. As protein: CASSLDWKYNEQFF.

In its sample, this clonotype was seen many times. This sequence joins TRBV9 and TRBJ2-2; D is unresolved. The CDR3 spans 15 residues. Germline CDR1 SGDLS, CDR2 YYNGEE. Between the trimmed V and J ends, which lost 0 bases and 7 bases, there was a span of 13 bases. CDR3 bases: TGTGCCAGCAGCGTAGGAATAACGGGTAGCGGGGAGCTGTTTTTT. It encodes CASSVGITGSGELFF.

This clonotype appeared many times. This sequence joins TRBV19 and TRBJ2-7, with 9 bases that match TRBD1. The V gene's germline CDR1 is LNHDA and CDR2 SQIVND (reference sequence). This CDR3 has 16 residues. The trim removed 5 bases at V and 0 bases at J, leaving 8 bases unmatched. For the CDR3, the DNA is TGTGCCAGTAGTCTACAGGGGGCCCGAAGCTCCTACGAGCAGTACTTC. Its translation is CASSLQGARSSYEQYF.

This clonotype was counted at least ten times. The V and J genes are TRBV3-1 and TRBJ1-1; 9 bases match TRBD1. The ends lost 4 bases at V and 0 bases at J; junction bases unmatched: 3. The CDR3 is 15 residues long. Germline V CDR1 and CDR2: LGHDT, YNNKEL (reference sequence). The CDR3 sequence: CASSPDRGLNTEAFF. DNA of the CDR3: TGTGCCAGCAGCCCGGACAGGGGCCTGAACACTGAAGCTTTCTTT.

By share of the sample, this clonotype is medium-sized. The V gene is TRBV20-1, the J gene TRBJ2-7, with D possibly matching TRBD2 (6 bases). The germline gives CDR1 DFQATT, CDR2 SNEGSKA (reference sequence). V was trimmed by 1 base and J by 0 bases, leaving 13 bases between them. There are 15 residues in the CDR3. The CDR3: CSARAGLTSSYEQYF. The CDR3 DNA reads as TGCAGTGCTAGAGCGGGACTTACAAGCTCCTACGAGCAGTACTTC.

This clonotype was recorded many times. V is TRBV20-1 and J is TRBJ2-5; 7 bases match TRBD2. Germline CDR1 is DFQATT and CDR2 is SNEGSKA (reference sequence). J lost 4 bases, V lost 0 bases, and 11 bases had no gene match. This CDR3 is built from 16 residues. The CDR3 region is CSARDQLTGGAETQYF. Here the CDR3 DNA reads TGCAGTGCTAGAGATCAGTTGACGGGGGGAGCAGAGACCCAGTACTTC.

This clonotype was recorded at least ten times. The chain joins TRBV20-1 to TRBJ2-1, with TRBD2 identical over 11 bases. The CDR3 is made up of 17 amino acids. The ends lost 0 bases at V and 1 base at J; junction bases unmatched: 5. The germline CDR1 and CDR2 sequences are DFQATT and SNEGSKA (reference sequence). This chain's CDR3 is CSARDSGGAGSYNEQFF. The CDR3 DNA is TGCAGTGCTAGAGATAGCGGGGGGGCCGGTTCCTACAATGAGCAGTTCTTC.

This clonotype was counted a few times. It may be a read error: a sequence one base away is much more abundant. The chain joins TRBV12-3 or TRBV12-4 to TRBJ1-2; 7 nucleotides agree with TRBD1. CDR3 length equals 11 residues. The CDR3 loop is CDTTGVRGYTF. CDR3 bases: TGTGACACCACAGGGGTTCGCGGCTACACCTTC.

This clonotype was detected ten times or more. The V gene is TRBV5-1, the J gene TRBJ1-1; D is undetermined. Looked up from germline, CDR1 is SGHRS and CDR2 is YFSETQ. V lost 1 base and J lost 0, with 10 bases in between. This CDR3 spans 15 amino acids. The CDR3 protein is CASSLTGRLNTEAFF. CDR3 DNA sequence: TGCGCCAGCAGCTTGACCGGACGGTTGAACACTGAAGCTTTCTTT.